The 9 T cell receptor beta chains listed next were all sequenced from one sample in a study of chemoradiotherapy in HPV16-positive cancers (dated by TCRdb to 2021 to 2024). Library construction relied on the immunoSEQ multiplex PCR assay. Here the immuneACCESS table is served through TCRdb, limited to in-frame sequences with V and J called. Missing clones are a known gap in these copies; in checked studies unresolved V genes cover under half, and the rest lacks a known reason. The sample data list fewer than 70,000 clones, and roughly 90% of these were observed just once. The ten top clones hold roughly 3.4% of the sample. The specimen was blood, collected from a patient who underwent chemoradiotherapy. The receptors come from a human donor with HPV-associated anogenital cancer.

The CDR3, as DNA: TGTGCCAGCAGCTTGGATCCGGGCTCAGAGACCCAGTACTTC. Amino acid sequence: CASSLDPGSETQYF. The gene calls are TRBV5-8 and TRBJ2-5, with D unresolved. Per germline, CDR1 SGHTS and CDR2 YDEGEE. Trimming pared 0 bases from V and 4 bases from J, leaving 10 bases between. There are 14 residues in the CDR3.

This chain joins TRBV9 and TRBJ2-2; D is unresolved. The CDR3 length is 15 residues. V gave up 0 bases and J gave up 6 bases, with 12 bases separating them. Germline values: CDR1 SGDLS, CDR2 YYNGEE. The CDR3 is CASSVEVSEAGELFF. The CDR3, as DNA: TGTGCCAGCAGCGTAGAGGTCTCAGAAGCCGGGGAGCTGTTTTTT.

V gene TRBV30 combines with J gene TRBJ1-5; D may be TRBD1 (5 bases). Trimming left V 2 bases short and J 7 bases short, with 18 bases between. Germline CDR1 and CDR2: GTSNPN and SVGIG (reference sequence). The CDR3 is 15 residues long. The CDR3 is CAWSTTGAGGQPQHF. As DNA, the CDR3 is TGTGCCTGGAGTACGACCGGGGCCGGCGGGCAGCCCCAGCATTTT.

CDR3 in DNA: TGCGCCAGCAGCGCCAACAGGGGGCCGAGCTATGGCTACACCTTC. Protein: CASSANRGPSYGYTF. This rearrangement joins TRBV5-1 to TRBJ1-2; the match to TRBD1 covers 9 bases. Trimming cost V 4 bases and J 4 bases; bases outside gene matches: 8. The germline V gene has CDR1 SGHRS and CDR2 YFSETQ. This CDR3 is built from 15 residues.

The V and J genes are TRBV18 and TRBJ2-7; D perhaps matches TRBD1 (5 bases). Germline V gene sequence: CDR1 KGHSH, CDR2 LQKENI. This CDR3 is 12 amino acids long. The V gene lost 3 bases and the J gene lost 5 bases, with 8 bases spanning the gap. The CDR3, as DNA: TGTGCCAGCTCACCCGACAGTAACGAGCAGTACTTC. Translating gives CASSPDSNEQYF. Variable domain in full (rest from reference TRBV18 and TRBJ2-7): NAGVMQNPRHLVRRRGQEARLRCSPMKGHSHVYWYRQLPEEGLKFMVYLQKENIIDESGMPKERFSAEFPKEGPSILRIQQVVRGDSAAYFCASSPDSNEQYFGPGTRLTVT.

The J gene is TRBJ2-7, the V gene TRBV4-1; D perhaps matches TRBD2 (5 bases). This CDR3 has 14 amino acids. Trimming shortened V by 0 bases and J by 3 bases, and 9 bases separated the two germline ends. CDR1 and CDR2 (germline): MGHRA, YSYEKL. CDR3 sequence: CASSQDDRGYEQYF. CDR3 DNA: TGCGCCAGCAGCCAAGATGACCGGGGCTACGAGCAGTACTTC.

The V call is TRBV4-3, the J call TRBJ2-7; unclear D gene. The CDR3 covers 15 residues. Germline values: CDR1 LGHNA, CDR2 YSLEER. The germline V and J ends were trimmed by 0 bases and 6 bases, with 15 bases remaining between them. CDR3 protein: CASSQDDSFRPEQYF. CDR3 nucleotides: TGCGCCAGCAGCCAAGACGACTCGTTTAGGCCCGAGCAGTACTTC.

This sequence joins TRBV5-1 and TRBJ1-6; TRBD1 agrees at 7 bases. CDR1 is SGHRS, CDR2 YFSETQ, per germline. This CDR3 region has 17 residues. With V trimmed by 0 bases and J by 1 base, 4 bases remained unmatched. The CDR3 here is CASSLEGRGSYNSPLHF. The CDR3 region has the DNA TGCGCCAGCAGCTTGGAGGGCAGGGGGTCCTATAATTCACCCCTCCACTTT.

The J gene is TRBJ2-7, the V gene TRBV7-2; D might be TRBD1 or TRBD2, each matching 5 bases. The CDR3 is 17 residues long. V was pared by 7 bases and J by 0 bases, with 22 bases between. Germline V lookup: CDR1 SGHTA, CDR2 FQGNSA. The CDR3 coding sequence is TGTGCCAGCACCCGGGATCCTACAGGTTGGAGCTCCTACGAGCAGTACTTC. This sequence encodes CASTRDPTGWSSYEQYF.